These T cell receptor beta chains were read from a single sample in a study of blood T cells in healthy people across ages. TCRdb passed the 5' RACE reads through MiXCR, listing each CDR3 protein once. Here the sample spans about 1.5 million distinct CDR3 sequences, about 40% being singletons. Sequencing input: blood. The receptor set was obtained from a woman between 18 and 29 years old in good health. The CDR3 runs from the conserved cysteine through the conserved F or W. Each record gives: D gene, clone size, V gene, J gene, CDR3 protein, CDR3 DNA. A D gene is named only where the DNA matches it firmly. Only some rows state a clone size, as once, few, many or a class for expanded clones.

d_gene: NA; abundance: NA; v_gene: TRBV5-5; j_gene: TRBJ2-3; CDR3aa: CASSSGTLIRTDTQYF; CDR3nt: TGTGCCAGCAGCTCAGGGACCCTCATCCGCACAGATACGCAGTATTTT
d_gene: TRBD2; abundance: NA; v_gene: TRBV7-2; j_gene: TRBJ2-3; CDR3aa: CASRRGGRKDTQYF; CDR3nt: TGTGCCAGCAGACGGGGGGGCAGGAAAGATACGCAGTATTTT
d_gene: NA; abundance: NA; v_gene: TRBV11-2; j_gene: TRBJ1-2; CDR3aa: CASSLVGGDYADSVSNYGYTF; CDR3nt: TGTGCCAGCAGCTTAGTCGGGGGGGACTACGCGGATTCGGTTTCGAACTATGGCTACACCTTC
d_gene: NA; abundance: NA; v_gene: TRBV5-6; j_gene: TRBJ1-1; CDR3aa: CASSKGTANTEAFF; CDR3nt: TGTGCCAGCAGTAAAGGTACCGCGAACACTGAAGCTTTCTTT
d_gene: NA; abundance: NA; v_gene: TRBV24-1; j_gene: TRBJ2-3; CDR3aa: CATRDLATDTQYF; CDR3nt: TGTGCCACCAGGGACCTAGCCACAGATACGCAGTATTTT
d_gene: TRBD2; abundance: once; v_gene: TRBV12-3/TRBV12-4; j_gene: TRBJ2-1; CDR3aa: CASSVTSALYNEQFF; CDR3nt: TGTGCCAGCAGTGTAACTAGCGCACTCTACAATGAGCAGTTCTTC
d_gene: NA; abundance: NA; v_gene: TRBV10-3; j_gene: TRBJ2-3; CDR3aa: CAISDLLGGSSTDTQYF; CDR3nt: TGTGCCATCAGTGACCTTCTAGGGGGTTCTAGCACAGATACGCAGTATTTT
d_gene: NA; abundance: NA; v_gene: TRBV14; j_gene: TRBJ2-1; CDR3aa: CASSQYQSYNEQFF; CDR3nt: TGTGCCAGCAGCCAATACCAGAGTTACAATGAGCAGTTCTTC
d_gene: NA; abundance: NA; v_gene: TRBV3-1; j_gene: TRBJ2-5; CDR3aa: CASSRSAAGKETQYF; CDR3nt: TGTGCCAGCAGCCGGAGTGCGGCGGGAAAAGAGACCCAGTACTTC
d_gene: NA; abundance: few; v_gene: TRBV7-2; j_gene: TRBJ2-3; CDR3aa: CASSLTESMSGAQYF; CDR3nt: TGTGCCAGCAGCTTAACCGAATCCATGTCCGGGGCGCAGTATTTT
d_gene: NA; abundance: NA; v_gene: TRBV6-6; j_gene: TRBJ2-7; CDR3aa: CASSWRGTLFGNEQYF; CDR3nt: TGTGCCAGCAGTTGGAGAGGGACACTCTTTGGGAATGAGCAGTACTTC
d_gene: NA; abundance: once; v_gene: TRBV5-1; j_gene: TRBJ2-5; CDR3aa: CASSQLNSIQETQYF; CDR3nt: TGCGCCAGCAGCCAATTAAACAGTATACAAGAGACCCAGTACTTC
d_gene: TRBD2; abundance: NA; v_gene: TRBV6-6; j_gene: TRBJ2-7; CDR3aa: CASRLAGRGNEQYF; CDR3nt: TGTGCCAGCAGACTAGCGGGCCGAGGGAACGAGCAGTACTTC
d_gene: TRBD1; abundance: NA; v_gene: TRBV3-1; j_gene: TRBJ2-5; CDR3aa: CASSQPGQGETQYF; CDR3nt: TGTGCCAGCAGCCAACCCGGACAGGGCGAGACCCAGTACTTC
d_gene: TRBD1; abundance: NA; v_gene: TRBV4-1; j_gene: TRBJ1-1; CDR3aa: CASSQRWTGGVANTEAFF; CDR3nt: TGCGCCAGCAGCCAACGGTGGACAGGGGGGGTTGCGAACACTGAAGCTTTCTTT
d_gene: TRBD1; abundance: few; v_gene: TRBV12-5; j_gene: TRBJ1-2; CDR3aa: CASGRTPDRESYGYTF; CDR3nt: TGTGCTAGTGGTAGAACTCCGGACAGGGAATCTTATGGCTACACCTTC
d_gene: NA; abundance: NA; v_gene: TRBV20-1; j_gene: TRBJ1-4; CDR3aa: CSARGDGPRGEKLFF; CDR3nt: TGCAGTGCTAGAGGGGACGGTCCGAGAGGAGAAAAACTGTTTTTT
d_gene: NA; abundance: once; v_gene: TRBV5-1; j_gene: TRBJ1-2; CDR3aa: CASSLAGEMANYGYTF; CDR3nt: TGCGCCAGCAGCTTGGCCGGGGAAATGGCTAACTATGGCTACACCTTC
d_gene: NA; abundance: once; v_gene: TRBV2; j_gene: TRBJ2-2; CDR3aa: CASSPEGPGELFF; CDR3nt: TGTGCCAGCAGTCCGGAGGGCCCCGGGGAGCTGTTTTTT
d_gene: TRBD1; abundance: NA; v_gene: TRBV18; j_gene: TRBJ1-1; CDR3aa: CASSPVPGTGNTEAFF; CDR3nt: TGTGCCAGCTCACCAGTACCCGGGACAGGGAACACTGAAGCTTTCTTT
d_gene: NA; abundance: NA; v_gene: TRBV6-2/TRBV6-3; j_gene: TRBJ2-7; CDR3aa: CASKGRAILCEQYF; CDR3nt: TGTGCCAGCAAGGGCAGGGCAATCCTCTGCGAGCAGTACTTC
d_gene: NA; abundance: NA; v_gene: TRBV5-1; j_gene: TRBJ2-7; CDR3aa: CASSLAASYHEQYF; CDR3nt: TGCGCCAGCAGCTTGGCCGCGAGCTACCACGAGCAGTACTTC
d_gene: NA; abundance: NA; v_gene: TRBV27; j_gene: TRBJ1-5; CDR3aa: CASRIKDTSNQPQHF; CDR3nt: TGTGCCAGCAGGATAAAGGACACTAGCAATCAGCCCCAGCATTTT
d_gene: NA; abundance: NA; v_gene: TRBV20-1; j_gene: TRBJ2-2; CDR3aa: CSAASVGGPNTGELFF; CDR3nt: TGCAGTGCTGCAAGTGTGGGGGGGCCGAACACCGGGGAGCTGTTTTTT
d_gene: TRBD1; abundance: few; v_gene: TRBV3-1; j_gene: TRBJ2-1; CDR3aa: CASRPGTGSTFF; CDR3nt: TGTGCCAGCAGACCCGGGACAGGGAGTACGTTCTTC